This TCR beta chain was profiled in a study of T-cell reconstitution after alpha-beta-depleted transplantation in children. Study conclusions and caveats: Elevated TCRbeta diversity at day 60 was traced, in some patients, to surviving recipient T cells and thymic progenitors. T-cell counts and diversity at one year post-transplant came mainly from newly produced T cells.

About this clonotype: Its antigen is unidentified.

TCRbeta library preparation incorporated unique molecular identifiers. TCRdb re-called the PCR reads with MiXCR, one entry per CDR3 protein. The data show around 440,000 distinct CDR3 sequences, around 16% seen once. V gave up 5 bases and J gave up 3 bases, with 14 bases separating them. This CDR3 region has 15 residues. Germline V lookup: CDR1 SEHNR, CDR2 FQNEAQ (reference sequence). The gene calls are TRBV7-9 and TRBJ1-5; D is perhaps TRBD1 (5 bases). The sequences come from PBMCs, mostly from graft donor cells, collected 360 days after TCRalphabeta/CD19-depleted stem cell transplant. The origin of this receptor is a boy less than two years old who had a stem cell transplant for Wiskott-Aldrich syndrome, so the T cells may come from the graft donor. Here the CDR3 DNA reads TGTGCCAGCAGCCGCTCGGGGGGAAACAATCAGCCCCAGCATTTT. This gives the protein CASSRSGGNNQPQHF.